This T cell receptor (beta chain) was sequenced in a study of shared clonotypes between healthy human individuals (dated by TCRdb to the early 2020s). For the wider study: A few men and a couple of women, aged 18 to 49 years, made up the cohort. For each donor, three plates each were used for CD4 naive and CD4 memory, two plates were used for CD8 naive, and one plate was used for CD8 memory. To estimate repertoire size and how much clonotypes are shared between individuals, the study performed deep sequencing of blood TCR repertoires from about five healthy adults. To increase sequencing depth and limit assay-specific biases, TCR repertoire library preparation and sequencing were carried out by different laboratories using diverse techniques. Leukapheresis yielded between about 0.94 and 8.9 billion PBMCs per donor. The study at large found these results: The small number of donors limited the genetic and exposure-history diversity represented. Only blood was sampled, and tissue TCR repertoires likely differ from those in blood. Pairwise subsampling indicated that sequencing depth was expected to affect the degree of clonotype sharing among donors. Even with the large sequencing depth, rarefaction of the sorted-subset datasets indicated that sequencing was incomplete. Higher generation probabilities were observed for clonotypes shared by all four sorted-subset donors than for non-shared clonotypes. Estimated clonotype richness was generally larger for naive than for memory subsets. Across four donors, approximately 4.6% of naive CD4, roughly 3.5% of naive CD8, 2.3% of memory CD4, and around 0.4% of memory CD8 clonotypes were shared.

CD8 naive samples were obtained by positive selection for CCR7 among CD45RO-negative cells, yielding a CD45RA+CCR7+ population from which TemRA cells were excluded. The donors were healthy, HIV-negative adults with no recently reported acute infections or vaccinations. Only Caucasian adults living in Nashville, Tennessee, USA were represented among the donors. Blood was obtained by leukapheresis, after which PBMCs were separated by Ficoll-Histopaque density gradient centrifugation and cryopreserved in liquid nitrogen vapor phase. Analytical flow cytometry was used to check the purity and quantity of every magnetically sorted T cell population. Genomic DNA was isolated from every sorted fraction and measured by UV absorbance on a Nanodrop 2000c. From a lookup of the germline V gene, CDR1 and CDR2 are LGHNA and YSLEER. The junction shows trimming of 2 bases on V and 8 bases on J, plus 18 bases between the germline ends. The CDR3 numbers 15 residues from cysteine through phenylalanine. Here the CDR3 DNA is all that survives: 45 bases in frame from base 1.

TCR CDR3 regions were amplified from genomic DNA by multiplex PCR using the deep immunoSEQ assay. Genomic DNA extracted from each cell subset was distributed evenly over all wells of several immunoSEQ 96-well plates, and each plate served as one replicate. For sorted subsets, about 200 ng genomic DNA, equal to about 30,000 T cell genomes, was loaded into each replicate PCR. Purified libraries were measured with a Qubit 3.0 fluorometer, size-checked on a Bioanalyzer 2100, and measured again with the KAPA Library Quantification kit. Every immunoSEQ 96-well plate was sequenced on a separate single-read 150-cycle Illumina NextSeq 550 flow cell. As for the authors' bioinformatics: Because the immunoSEQ output held only junctional sequences and lacked quality scores, the filtering could not match the filtering applied to full-length reads. To assign V/J genes and CDR3, sequences were annotated against IMGT germline references using PyIR, a Python wrapper for IgBLAST v1.9. Reads were removed for weak V/J assignments (E-value above 1e-6), missing CDR3, stop codons, out-of-frame junctions, or ambiguous translated residues. A V3J clonotype was defined by an identical inferred V gene, J gene, and CDR3 amino acid sequence. Percentage overlap between repertoires was computed as shared unique clonotypes divided by the size of the smaller repertoire. Three approaches were used to assess repertoire richness: RTK rarefaction, the Chao1 estimator, and Recon v2.1 estimates of unobserved clonotypes. For all TCRbeta clonotypes obtained by the gDNA method from a few donors, generation probabilities were computed with OLGA. TCRdb took over this immuneACCESS table, retaining in-frame rearrangements with V and J assigned. Such tables are incomplete; in checked studies, under half of the missing clones stem from an unresolved V gene, and the remainder is unexplained. That table is the source of V, J and clone size, and D and trimming were worked out from the DNA. The sample records around 2.1 million clones, approximately 94% of which are singletons. More than 1.5% of the sample comes from the top ten.

Points on this clone: Its antigen is unknown. Base-call qualities are not available, and no considerably larger clone is one nucleotide away.

This chain joins TRBV4-3 to TRBJ1-2; no D gene is confidently identified. This TCR derives from a man aged 18 to 29 in good health. Some clones in this sample may be carry-over from other donors' samples. Sample: naive CD8+ T cells from PBMCs. In light of the paper, this sample's cell subset or site label describes: CD45RA+CCR7+. The nucleotides are TGCGCCAGCAGCCAACAGACCGGGCCCAGGAGGGGCTACACCTTC. Its translation reads: CASSQQTGPRRGYTF.